The 25 T cell receptor beta chains below were found in one sample sequenced in a study of multiple sclerosis patients with progressive multifocal leukoencephalopathy (dated 2019 in TCRdb). This specimen's time point label, interpreted: before natalizumab initiation. Library generation was performed with the immunoSEQ multiplex PCR assay. TCRdb obtained this table from immuneACCESS and retained in-frame rearrangements with V and J assigned. These tables miss some clones; where compared with another copy, unresolved V genes account for less than half of the shortfall, and the remainder is unexplained. The sample table shows some 30,000 clones, and around 93% are seen once. Approximately 2% of the sample lies in the top ten. Sequenced input: PBMCs. The receptors here all came from a man in his thirties or forties with multiple sclerosis.

The chain employs TRBV5-4 and TRBJ1-2; D uncertain. Trimming took off 3 bases at V and 8 bases at J, with 14 bases between the two ends. The CDR3 extends over 13 amino acids. Germline CDR1 and CDR2: SGHNT and YYREEE (reference sequence). CDR3 residues: CASSYGRDEGYTF. Written as DNA, the CDR3 is TGTGCCAGCAGCTACGGTCGAGACGAGGGCTACACCTTC.

This chain joins TRBV5-4 and TRBJ1-1; D gene ambiguous. The V gene lost 4 bases and the J gene lost 0 bases, with 10 bases spanning the gap. CDR1 is SGHNT and CDR2 is YYREEE in the germline V gene (reference sequence). The CDR3 runs 14 residues. The CDR3 region is CASSVGDMNTEAFF. DNA of the CDR3: TGTGCCAGCAGCGTCGGGGATATGAACACTGAAGCTTTCTTT.

This chain uses TRBV7-3 with TRBJ1-3; D is undetermined. The CDR3 has 17 amino acids. CDR1 and CDR2 (germline): SGHTA, FQGTGA. Between the trimmed V and J ends, which lost 0 bases and 1 base, there was a span of 13 bases. Here the CDR3 DNA reads TGTGCCAGCAGCTTAACCCCGCGGACGGGATCTGGAAACACCATATATTTT. It specifies CASSLTPRTGSGNTIYF.

The V and J genes are TRBV6-5 and TRBJ1-1, with 8 bases that match TRBD1. The CDR3 is made up of 13 amino acids. Germline V CDR1 and CDR2: MNHEY, SVGAGI. Losses at the gene ends were 6 bases for V and 11 bases for J; bases not matched to a gene: 11. The CDR3 sequence: CASSPGTGPGAFF. CDR3 DNA: TGTGCCAGCAGCCCCGGGACAGGCCCCGGGGCTTTCTTT.

The chain links TRBV7-9 to TRBJ1-2; D perhaps matches TRBD1 (6 bases). Looked up from germline, CDR1 is SEHNR and CDR2 is FQNEAQ (reference sequence). Trimming took off 3 bases at V and 7 bases at J, with 12 bases between the two ends. CDR3 size: 13 residues. The CDR3 region is CASSFGDNAGYTF. The DNA for the CDR3 is TGTGCCAGCAGCTTCGGGGACAACGCTGGCTACACCTTC.

V usage is TRBV27 and J usage is TRBJ2-5, with D possibly matching TRBD2 (6 bases). The DNA end favors TRBJ2-7, so the J call may be wrong. The CDR3 contains 13 residues. Germline CDR1 is MNHEY and CDR2 is SMNVEV (reference sequence). This CDR3 is CALPRAGRGEQYF. The CDR3, as DNA: TGTGCCCTACCTCGGGCGGGACGAGGCGAGCAGTACTTC.

V is TRBV5-8 and J is TRBJ1-2; the match to TRBD1 covers 7 bases. Per the germline V gene, CDR1 is SGHTS and CDR2 is YDEGEE. V shed 3 bases, J shed 2 bases, and the junction held 7 bases outside the gene matches. The CDR3 runs to 15 residues. The CDR3 region is CASSSDRVTNYGYTF. Written as DNA, the CDR3 is TGTGCCAGCAGCTCTGACAGGGTCACGAACTATGGCTACACCTTC.

This clone was found a few times. This chain links TRBV9 with TRBJ2-2; D is unclear. The CDR3 covers 15 residues. Trimming took off 4 bases at V and 4 bases at J, with 14 bases between the two ends. CDR1 is SGDLS, CDR2 YYNGEE, per germline. The CDR3: CASSPQPSGTGELFF. CDR3 nucleotide sequence: TGTGCCAGCAGCCCACAACCGTCGGGCACCGGGGAGCTGTTTTTT.

The J gene is TRBJ1-5, the V gene TRBV5-6; D is undetermined. The CDR3 contains 13 residues. V shed 0 bases and J shed 5 bases, with 6 bases lying between them. CDR1 SGHDT and CDR2 YYEEEE come from the germline V gene. CDR3 sequence reads: CASSLGWDQPQHF. The CDR3 DNA follows: TGTGCCAGCAGCTTGGGGTGGGATCAGCCCCAGCATTTT.

The rearrangement links TRBV6-4 to TRBJ2-2, with D hard to call. Germline V gives CDR1 MRHNA, CDR2 SNTAGT. This CDR3 contains 13 residues. Trimming cost V 7 bases and J 3 bases, with 9 bases left between them. The CDR3 spells CASKESYTGELFF. The CDR3 DNA follows: TGTGCCAGCAAGGAGAGCTACACCGGGGAGCTGTTTTTT.

The CDR3 sequence: CASSLVSTAKNIQYF. The CDR3, as DNA: TGTGCCAGCAGCTTAGTTTCGACCGCTAAAAACATTCAGTACTTC. The V gene is TRBV7-2, the J gene TRBJ2-4; unclear D gene. V was cut by 1 base and J by 4 bases, with 11 bases left in between. There are 15 residues in the CDR3. Germline lookup yields CDR1 SGHTA and CDR2 FQGNSA.

J is TRBJ2-3 and V is TRBV4-3; 7 bases are a match to TRBD2. Per germline, CDR1 LGHNA and CDR2 YSLEER. Unmatched junction bases numbered 12, after V lost 6 bases and J lost 0 bases. The CDR3 sequence is 17 residues long. CDR3 nucleotide sequence: TGCGCCAGCAGTCCTCGGCTAGCGGTAACTAGCACAGATACGCAGTATTTT. Protein sequence: CASSPRLAVTSTDTQYF.

The chain has TRBV30 and TRBJ2-2, with D tentatively TRBD2 (6 bases). The CDR3 covers 14 residues. Germline V lookup: CDR1 GTSNPN, CDR2 SVGIG (reference sequence). V was clipped by 3 bases and J by 6 bases, with 14 bases between them. The CDR3 nucleotides are TGTGCCTGGAGCCTGGGACTCGCCCCCGGGGAGCTGTTTTTT. It encodes CAWSLGLAPGELFF.

The V and J genes are TRBV10-3 and TRBJ2-1; D possibly corresponds to TRBD2 (6 bases). Looked up from germline, CDR1 is ENHRY and CDR2 is SYGVKD. V was clipped by 3 bases and J by 5 bases, with 8 bases between them. There are 13 residues in the CDR3. CDR3: CAISEWGDNEQFF. The CDR3 DNA reads TGTGCCATCAGTGAATGGGGGGACAATGAGCAGTTCTTC.

The chain links TRBV10-3 to TRBJ1-2; TRBD1 matches 7 bases. Germline V gene sequence: CDR1 ENHRY, CDR2 SYGVKD. V trimming: 0 bases; J trimming: 1 base; junction bases outside the gene matches: 8. The CDR3 consists of 17 residues. The CDR3 loop is CAISESGLRDSNYGYTF. CDR3 DNA: TGTGCCATCAGTGAGTCTGGACTCCGGGACAGTAACTATGGCTACACCTTC.

The rearrangement joins TRBV7-2 to TRBJ2-1; a weak D match, TRBD2 (6 bases). Per the germline V gene, CDR1 is SGHTA and CDR2 is FQGNSA. The length of the CDR3 is 17 residues. V lost 1 base to trimming and J lost 5 bases, with 18 bases between them. This CDR3 is CASSLGLYAGPNNEQFF. The DNA of the CDR3 is TGTGCCAGCAGCTTAGGGTTGTATGCGGGACCTAACAATGAGCAGTTCTTC.

The chain uses TRBV7-9 and TRBJ1-1; D uncertain. The CDR3 has 15 residues. Trimming removed 5 bases from V and 0 bases from J, with 13 bases in between. Germline CDR1 reads SEHNR; CDR2 reads FQNEAQ (reference sequence). In DNA form, the CDR3 reads TGTGCCAGCAGCCTAATCAGAGTAATGAACACTGAAGCTTTCTTT. As protein: CASSLIRVMNTEAFF.

The chain links TRBV7-2 to TRBJ2-7; D assignment may be TRBD1 or TRBD2 (7 bases each). Trimming took 5 bases from V and 6 from J, leaving 17 bases between them. This CDR3 spans 14 amino acids. Germline V CDR1 and CDR2: SGHTA, FQGNSA. The CDR3 spells CASSPQGGDAEQYV. The CDR3 nucleotides are TGTGCCAGCAGCCCGCAGGGGGGGGATGCCGAGCAGTACGTC.

The V call is TRBV7-8, the J call TRBJ2-5; TRBD1 aligns across 7 bases. The J call may be incorrect, as the DNA end agrees better with TRBJ2-7. The CDR3 runs 15 residues. Germline V gene data show CDR1 as SGHVS and CDR2 as FQNEAQ. The CDR3 sequence is CASSSSGQVSYEQYF. CDR3 DNA sequence: TGTGCCAGCAGCTCCTCAGGACAGGTGTCCTACGAGCAGTACTTC.

The V call is TRBV7-3, the J call TRBJ2-1; D is ambiguous. The CDR3 length is 13 residues. The ends were cut back, 4 bases at V and 4 bases at J, with 8 bases in the middle. Germline V gene lookup returns CDR1 SGHTA and CDR2 FQGTGA. The CDR3 spells CASSWRAYNEQFF. In nucleotides, the CDR3 is TGTGCCAGCAGCTGGCGAGCGTACAATGAGCAGTTCTTC. The whole variable domain, filled in from reference TRBV7-3 and TRBJ2-1, reads GAGVSQTPSNKVTEKGKYVELRCDPISGHTALYWYRQSLGQGPEFLIYFQGTGAADDSGLPNDRFFAVRPEGSVSTLKIQRTERGDSAVYLCASSWRAYNEQFFGPGTRLTVL.

The chain links TRBV5-1 to TRBJ1-1, with D maybe TRBD1 (6 bases). The CDR3 is 15 residues long. Germline V gene sequence: CDR1 SGHRS, CDR2 YFSETQ. V lost 0 bases to trimming and J lost 2 bases, with 11 bases between them. CDR3 amino acids: CASSLDRGANTEAFF. CDR3 in DNA: TGCGCCAGCAGCTTGGATCGGGGGGCCAACACTGAAGCTTTCTTT.

V is TRBV9 and J is TRBJ2-3, with D possibly being TRBD1 or TRBD2 (5 bases each). Germline lookup yields CDR1 SGDLS and CDR2 YYNGEE. With 2 bases removed from V and 2 bases from J, the gap between germline ends came to 15 bases. The CDR3 sequence is 16 residues long. The CDR3 here is CASSVYPGTTTDTQYF. The CDR3 DNA reads as TGTGCCAGCAGCGTCTATCCCGGGACCACCACAGATACGCAGTATTTT.

The chain employs TRBV27 and TRBJ2-2; D gene unclear. The germline V and J ends were trimmed by 5 bases and 0 bases, with 4 bases remaining between them. This CDR3 spans 13 amino acids. Per germline, CDR1 MNHEY and CDR2 SMNVEV (reference sequence). The CDR3: CASSITNTGELFF. The DNA of the CDR3 is TGTGCCAGCAGTATAACGAACACCGGGGAGCTGTTTTTT.

The chain combines TRBV9 with TRBJ1-3; 9 bases map to TRBD1. In germline, CDR1 is SGDLS, CDR2 YYNGEE. V dropped 4 bases and J dropped 2; count of bases not matched to a gene: 10. CDR3 length: 17 amino acids. The CDR3 DNA follows: TGTGCCAGCAGCCTGTCCGGGACAGGGTCTACTGGAAACACCATATATTTT. It encodes CASSLSGTGSTGNTIYF.

The chain joins TRBV5-4 to TRBJ2-5; 8 positions agree with TRBD2. The CDR3 has 16 amino acids. The germline V gene has CDR1 SGHNT and CDR2 YYREEE (reference sequence). The junction had 8 bases not matched to a gene; V was cut back by 0 bases and J by 4 bases. The CDR3 spells CASSLDGGLARETQYF. CDR3 nucleotides: TGTGCCAGCAGCTTGGACGGTGGACTAGCTAGAGAGACCCAGTACTTC.